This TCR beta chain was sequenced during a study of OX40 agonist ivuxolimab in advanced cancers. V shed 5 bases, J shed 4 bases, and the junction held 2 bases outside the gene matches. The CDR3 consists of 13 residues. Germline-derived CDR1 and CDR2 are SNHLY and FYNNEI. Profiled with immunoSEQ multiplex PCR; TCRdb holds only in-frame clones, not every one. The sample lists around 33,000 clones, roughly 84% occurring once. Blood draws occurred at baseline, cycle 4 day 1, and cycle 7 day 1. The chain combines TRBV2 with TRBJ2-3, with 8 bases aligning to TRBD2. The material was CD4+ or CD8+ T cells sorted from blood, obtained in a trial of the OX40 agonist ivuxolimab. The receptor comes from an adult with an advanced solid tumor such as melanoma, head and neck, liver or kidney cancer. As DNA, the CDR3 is TGTGCCAGCAGTCCCGGGGGGGCAGATACGCAGTATTTT. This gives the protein CASSPGGADTQYF. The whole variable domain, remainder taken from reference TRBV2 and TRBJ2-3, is EPEVTQTPSHQVTQMGQEVILRCVPISNHLYFYWYRQILGQKVEFLVSFYNNEISEKSEIFDDQFSVERPDGSNFTLKIRSTKLEDSAMYFCASSPGGADTQYFGPGTRLTVL.